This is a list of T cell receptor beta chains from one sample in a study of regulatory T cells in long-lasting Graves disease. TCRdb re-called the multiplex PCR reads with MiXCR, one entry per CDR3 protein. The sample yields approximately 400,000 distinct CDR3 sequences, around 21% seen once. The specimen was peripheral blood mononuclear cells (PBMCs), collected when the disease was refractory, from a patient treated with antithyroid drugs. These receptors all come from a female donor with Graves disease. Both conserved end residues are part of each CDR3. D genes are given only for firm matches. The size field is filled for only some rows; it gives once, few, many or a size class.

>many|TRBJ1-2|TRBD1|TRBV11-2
TGTGCCAGCAGCCCGGGACAGGGGAGGAGCTATGGCTACACCTTC
CASSPGQGRSYGYTF
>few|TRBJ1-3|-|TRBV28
TGTGCCAGCAGCCCCCGGGACCCAGGAAACACCATATATTTT
CASSPRDPGNTIYF
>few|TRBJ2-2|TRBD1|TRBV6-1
TGTGCCAGCAGGGTACAGGGGGCTGGCGGGGAGCTGTTTTTT
CASRVQGAGGELFF
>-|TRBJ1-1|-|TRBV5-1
TGCGCCAGCAGCTTTGACCGGGGCTCGATGAACACTGAAGCTTTCTTT
CASSFDRGSMNTEAFF
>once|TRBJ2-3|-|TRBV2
TGTGCCAGCAGACTCGAGGGGCTACCTAGCACAGATACGCAGTATTTT
CASRLEGLPSTDTQYF
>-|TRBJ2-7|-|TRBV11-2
TGTGCCAGCAGCTTAGGCCTGCTACTAAACGAGCAGTACTTC
CASSLGLLLNEQYF
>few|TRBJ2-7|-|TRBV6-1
TGTGCCAGCAGTGACATCGGGATTAACTACGAGCAGTACTTC
CASSDIGINYEQYF
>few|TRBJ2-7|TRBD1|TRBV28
TGTGCCAGCAGTTTAAGAGGGACAGGGCAATCCTACGAGCAGTACTTC
CASSLRGTGQSYEQYF
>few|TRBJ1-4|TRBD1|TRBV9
TGTGCCAGCAGCGTCAGAGAACAGGGGACTAATGAAAAACTGTTTTTT
CASSVREQGTNEKLFF
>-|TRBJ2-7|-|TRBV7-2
TGTGCCAGCAGCTTAGAAAGGGGAACCCCCTACGAGCAGTACTTC
CASSLERGTPYEQYF
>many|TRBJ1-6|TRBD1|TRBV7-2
TGTGCCAGCAGCCCCGGACAGGGGATAGTGTCACCCCTCCACTTT
CASSPGQGIVSPLHF
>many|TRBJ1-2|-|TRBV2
TGTGCCAGCAGTGAACAGGGGAACTATGGCTACACCTTC
CASSEQGNYGYTF
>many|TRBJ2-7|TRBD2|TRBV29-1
TGCAGCGTTGAAGACCTTGGACTAGCGGGGGACTACGAGCAGTACTTC
CSVEDLGLAGDYEQYF
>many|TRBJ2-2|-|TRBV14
TGTGCCAGCAGCCAAGACGGAAACAGGGAAAGAACCGGGGAGCTGTTTTTT
CASSQDGNRERTGELFF